This entry lists 25 T cell receptor beta chains sequenced from one sample in a study of T cells in Graves' hyperthyroidism and ophthalmopathy. RNA transcripts served as the template for amplifying TCR beta CDR3 regions. TCR CDR3 regions were first amplified by RT-PCR with HTBI primers. TCRdb re-called the multiplex PCR reads with MiXCR, one entry per CDR3 protein. The sample shows 270,000 or so distinct CDR3 sequences, 20% to 25% of them seen only once. The sample taken for sequencing was blood. The source is a middle-aged man with Graves' hyperthyroidism that later progressed to Graves' ophthalmopathy.

This clonotype was seen many times. The chain links TRBV27 to TRBJ2-6; D is ambiguous. V was cut by 1 base and J by 0 bases, with 13 bases left in between. The CDR3 spans 18 residues. Germline V gene sequence: CDR1 MNHEY, CDR2 SMNVEV (reference sequence). The CDR3 DNA follows: TGTGCCAGCAGTTTATGGCCCCCCACGTACTCTGGGGCCAACGTCCTGACTTTC. Protein: CASSLWPPTYSGANVLTF.

The chain couples TRBV7-8 to TRBJ2-4; D gene ambiguous. CDR1 and CDR2 (germline): SGHVS, FQNEAQ. CDR3 length: 14 amino acids. V was cut by 1 base and J by 6 bases, with 10 bases left in between. CDR3 residues: CASSLVASRNIQYF. Written as DNA, the CDR3 is TGTGCCAGCAGCTTAGTGGCCAGCAGAAACATTCAGTACTTC.

The V and J genes are TRBV15 and TRBJ2-5, with a weak D call TRBD1 (6 bases). The germline V and J ends were trimmed by 3 bases and 2 bases, with 13 bases remaining between them. The CDR3 loop spans 15 amino acids. CDR1 is LNHNV and CDR2 is YYDKDF in the germline V gene (reference sequence). CDR3 sequence reads: CATSRDDRPQETQYF. The DNA for the CDR3 is TGTGCCACCAGCAGGGACGACAGGCCTCAAGAGACCCAGTACTTC.

The J gene is TRBJ1-1, the V gene TRBV6-5; D remains ambiguous. Germline V CDR1 and CDR2: MNHEY, SVGAGI. V lost 2 bases and J 8 bases, leaving 6 bases between the germline ends. The CDR3 loop spans 11 amino acids. CDR3: CASSYEKEAFF. CDR3 in DNA: TGTGCCAGCAGTTACGAGAAGGAAGCTTTCTTT.

This clonotype has a count of ten or more. The CDR3 reads CASSLVYLEETQYF. CDR3 nucleotides: TGTGCCAGCAGCTTAGTTTACCTAGAAGAGACCCAGTACTTC. The J gene is TRBJ2-5, the V gene TRBV11-1; D gene unclear. This CDR3 contains 14 residues. Germline V CDR1 and CDR2: SGHAT, FQDESV (reference sequence). V was pared by 1 base and J by 3 bases, with 9 bases between.

Ten or more counts support this clonotype. The chain is built from TRBV2 and TRBJ2-7; 14 nucleotides line up with TRBD2. V was pared by 6 bases and J by 3 bases, with 4 bases of the junction left unmatched. The CDR3 is 15 residues long. Germline CDR1 and CDR2: SNHLY and FYNNEI. The CDR3 here is CASSGGTSGSYEQYF. For the CDR3, the DNA is TGTGCCAGCAGCGGGGGGACTAGCGGGAGCTACGAGCAGTACTTC.

This clonotype was counted ten times or more. The chain carries TRBV13 and TRBJ1-1; the D gene is possibly TRBD1 (5 bases). The CDR3 extends over 18 amino acids. Per germline, CDR1 PRHDT and CDR2 FYEKMQ (reference sequence). Trimming stripped 5 bases from V and 3 bases from J, with 25 bases between. The chain's CDR3 is CASSHLVLLTEDYTEAFF. CDR3 nucleotide sequence: TGTGCCAGCAGCCACTTAGTCTTATTGACAGAGGACTACACTGAAGCTTTCTTT.

In this sample, this clonotype turned up a few times. V usage is TRBV2 and J usage is TRBJ2-7, with D perhaps TRBD2 (5 bases). The V end lost 1 base, the J end lost 3 bases, and 13 bases lay between the germline ends. The germline CDR1 and CDR2 sequences are SNHLY and FYNNEI. The CDR3 length is 15 residues. This chain's CDR3 is CASSEDRVGDYEQYF. The CDR3 nucleotides are TGTGCCAGCAGTGAAGATCGGGTGGGAGACTACGAGCAGTACTTC.

This clonotype has at least ten counts. This chain links TRBV11-2 with TRBJ2-6; no clear D gene. The CDR3 covers 13 residues. Germline V gene data show CDR1 as SGHAT and CDR2 as FQNNGV. V was cut by 6 bases and J by 2 bases, with 5 bases left in between. Here the CDR3 reads CASRYAGANVLTF. The CDR3 nucleotides are TGTGCCAGCAGATACGCTGGGGCCAACGTCCTGACTTTC.

This chain joins TRBV2 and TRBJ2-7, with D maybe TRBD2 (6 bases). The CDR3 loop spans 16 amino acids. Germline V gene sequence: CDR1 SNHLY, CDR2 FYNNEI. V was shortened by 2 bases and J by 7 bases, with 21 bases between the two germline ends. CDR3 DNA sequence: TGTGCCAGCAGTGAAAGAGGCCTAGCGTATGGGAGAGAGCAGTACTTC. This codes for CASSERGLAYGREQYF. Combining the CDR3 with reference TRBV2 and TRBJ2-7 gives the whole variable domain EPEVTQTPSHQVTQMGQEVILRCVPISNHLYFYWYRQILGQKVEFLVSFYNNEISEKSEIFDDQFSVERPDGSNFTLKIRSTKLEDSAMYFCASSERGLAYGREQYFGPGTRLTVT.

The table lists this clonotype with many counts. The V and J genes are TRBV10-3 and TRBJ2-7; 8 nucleotides match TRBD2. The V and J ends lost 5 bases and 2 bases, in that order; junction bases with no gene match: 5. Germline CDR1 and CDR2: ENHRY and SYGVKD. The CDR3 consists of 14 residues. CDR3 sequence reads: CAISKAGGTYEQYF. The DNA of the CDR3 is TGTGCCATCAGTAAGGCGGGAGGTACCTACGAGCAGTACTTC.

This clonotype was picked up many times. This chain connects TRBV20-1 to TRBJ2-7, with 10 bases aligning to TRBD1. J was trimmed by 0 bases and V by 5 bases; bases with no gene match: 7. The CDR3 sequence is 15 residues long. In germline, CDR1 is DFQATT, CDR2 SNEGSKA (reference sequence). The CDR3 is CSAGGGTGVSYEQYF. CDR3 coding DNA: TGCAGTGCTGGAGGGGGGACAGGGGTCTCCTACGAGCAGTACTTC.

In this sample, this clonotype turned up many times. The chain uses TRBV10-3 and TRBJ2-5; no firm D call. Germline CDR1 is ENHRY and CDR2 is SYGVKD. The CDR3 is made up of 12 amino acids. Trimming took 2 bases from V and 3 from J, leaving 4 bases between them. CDR3 bases: TGTGCCATCAGTGAGAGGAAAGAGACCCAGTACTTC. It yields the protein CAISERKETQYF.

V usage is TRBV11-2 and J usage is TRBJ2-7; the match to TRBD2 covers 8 bases. The CDR3 spans 15 residues. The V segment lost 10 bases and the J segment 3 bases; nucleotides outside the gene matches: 14. Germline V gene sequence: CDR1 SGHAT, CDR2 FQNNGV. This CDR3 reads CATEPGLEWGYEQYF. Written as DNA, the CDR3 is TGTGCCACAGAACCGGGACTAGAGTGGGGCTACGAGCAGTACTTC. The whole variable domain, remainder taken from reference TRBV11-2 and TRBJ2-7, is EAGVAQSPRYKIIEKRQSVAFWCNPISGHATLYWYQQILGQGPKLLIQFQNNGVVDDSQLPKDRFSAERLKGVDSTLKIQPAKLEDSAVYLCATEPGLEWGYEQYFGPGTRLTVT.

In its sample, this clonotype was seen many times. This sequence joins TRBV12-3 or TRBV12-4 and TRBJ2-5; D unclear. V dropped 5 bases and J dropped 1 base, with 17 bases sitting between them. The CDR3 runs 16 residues. CDR3 sequence reads: CASSPKGLVGQETQYF. The CDR3 region has the DNA TGTGCCAGCAGTCCAAAGGGCTTAGTTGGCCAAGAGACCCAGTACTTC.

This clonotype occurred many times. The rearrangement uses TRBV28 and TRBJ2-7; 7 bases match TRBD2. This CDR3 spans 12 amino acids. J was trimmed by 2 bases and V by 7 bases; bases with no gene match: 2. Germline CDR1 is MDHEN and CDR2 is SYDVKM. Here the CDR3 reads CASTAGAYEQYF. The CDR3 DNA reads TGTGCCAGCACGGCGGGAGCCTACGAGCAGTACTTC.

The chain carries TRBV11-1 and TRBJ1-2; D uncertain. The germline V gene encodes CDR1 SGHAT and CDR2 FQDESV (reference sequence). V was cut by 2 bases and J by 1 base, with 20 bases left in between. The CDR3 is 18 residues long. This CDR3 reads CASSLFSLRTAFNYGYTF. The DNA for the CDR3 is TGTGCCAGCAGCTTATTCTCGCTTAGGACCGCCTTTAACTATGGCTACACCTTC. Full variable domain (outside the CDR3, taken from reference TRBV11-1 and TRBJ1-2): EAEVAQSPRYKITEKSQAVAFWCDPISGHATLYWYRQILGQGPELLVQFQDESVVDDSQLPKDRFSAERLKGVDSTLKIQPAELGDSAMYLCASSLFSLRTAFNYGYTFGSGTRLTVV.

This clonotype has ten or more counts. The chain uses TRBV20-1 and TRBJ2-7; TRBD1 agrees at 9 bases. This CDR3 comprises 12 residues. The V gene end was trimmed by 6 bases and the J gene end by 4 bases; junction bases not matched to a gene: 4. Germline V gene sequence: CDR1 DFQATT, CDR2 SNEGSKA (reference sequence). This chain's CDR3 is CSAMDRGYEQYF. CDR3 in DNA: TGCAGTGCCATGGACAGGGGTTACGAGCAGTACTTC.

This clonotype was counted many times. The V gene is TRBV5-6, the J gene TRBJ2-5; weak D call: TRBD2 (6 bases). The germline CDR1 and CDR2 sequences are SGHDT and YYEEEE. This CDR3 is 13 amino acids long. Trimming took off 6 bases at V and 4 bases at J, with 13 bases between the two ends. CDR3 sequence (DNA): TGTGCCAGCACCCCTCGGGGGAGAGAGACCCAGTACTTC. Amino acids: CASTPRGRETQYF. Full variable domain (remainder filled in from reference TRBV5-6 and TRBJ2-5): DAGVTQSPTHLIKTRGQQVTLRCSPKSGHDTVSWYQQALGQGPQFIFQYYEEEERQRGNFPDRFSGHQFPNYSSELNVNALLLGDSALYLCASTPRGRETQYFGPGTRLLVL.

In DNA form, the CDR3 reads TGTGCCAGCAGCCCTCGAAGGGACAGGGCGGTGAGAGAGACCCAGTACTTC. It is translated as CASSPRRDRAVRETQYF. The chain links TRBV12-3 or TRBV12-4 to TRBJ2-5; 9 bases line up with TRBD1. The CDR3 consists of 17 residues. After removal of 6 bases from V and 4 bases from J, the junction contained 15 bases not matched to a gene.

In this sample, this clonotype turned up many times. V is TRBV30 and J is TRBJ2-7; D gene unclear. V lost 0 bases and J 3 bases, leaving 12 bases between the germline ends. Germline CDR1 GTSNPN, CDR2 SVGIG (reference sequence). This CDR3 region has 14 residues. This CDR3 reads CAWSVPGPYYEQYF. CDR3 DNA sequence: TGTGCCTGGAGTGTTCCTGGGCCTTACTACGAGCAGTACTTC.

This clonotype was observed a few times. The rearrangement uses TRBV28 and TRBJ2-7, with TRBD2 matching over 7 bases. Trimming took 10 bases from V and 7 from J; bases not matched to a gene: 16. The V gene's germline CDR1 is MDHEN and CDR2 SYDVKM. CDR3 length equals 14 residues. The CDR3 DNA sequence: TGTGCCACCTCCCCCAGGACTAGTTCGAGAGAGCAGTACTTC. It yields the protein CATSPRTSSREQYF.

This clonotype was counted between two and nine times. This chain links TRBV14 with TRBJ2-7; D might be TRBD1 (5 bases). The CDR3 extends over 15 amino acids. The V gene lost 1 base and the J gene lost 3 bases, with 13 bases spanning the gap. The germline V gene has CDR1 SGHDN and CDR2 FVKESK. CDR3 nucleotides: TGTGCCAGCAGCCAAGGCACAGGAACTTACTACGAGCAGTACTTC. This sequence encodes CASSQGTGTYYEQYF.

A single count supports this clonotype. This sequence joins TRBV2 and TRBJ1-2; D may be TRBD1 (6 bases). V was pared by 9 bases and J by 0 bases, with 11 bases between. Germline values: CDR1 SNHLY, CDR2 FYNNEI. The CDR3 length is 13 residues. DNA for the CDR3: TGTGCCAGGCTACAGGGCCCTAACTATGGCTACACCTTC. Protein product: CARLQGPNYGYTF.

The genes are TRBV3-1 and TRBJ2-7, with 12 bases that match TRBD2. Per the germline V gene, CDR1 is LGHDT and CDR2 is YNNKEL (reference sequence). The CDR3 spans 17 residues. The ends lost 4 bases at V and 3 bases at J; junction bases unmatched: 10. CDR3 sequence reads: CASSPAVRTSGNYEQYF. For the CDR3, the DNA is TGTGCCAGCAGCCCGGCGGTCCGGACTAGCGGGAACTACGAGCAGTACTTC.